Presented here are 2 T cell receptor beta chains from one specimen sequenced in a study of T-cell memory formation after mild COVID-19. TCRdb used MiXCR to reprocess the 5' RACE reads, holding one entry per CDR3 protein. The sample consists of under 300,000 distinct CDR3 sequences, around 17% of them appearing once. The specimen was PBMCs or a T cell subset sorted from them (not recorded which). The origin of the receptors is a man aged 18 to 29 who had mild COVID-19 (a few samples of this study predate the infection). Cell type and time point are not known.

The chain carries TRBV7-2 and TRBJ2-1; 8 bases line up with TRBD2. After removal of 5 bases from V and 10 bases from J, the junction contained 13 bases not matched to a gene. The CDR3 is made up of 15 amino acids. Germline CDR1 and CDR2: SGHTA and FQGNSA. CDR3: CASSLVVAGGGEQFF. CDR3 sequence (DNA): TGTGCCAGCAGCCTAGTAGTGGCGGGGGGAGGAGAGCAGTTCTTC.

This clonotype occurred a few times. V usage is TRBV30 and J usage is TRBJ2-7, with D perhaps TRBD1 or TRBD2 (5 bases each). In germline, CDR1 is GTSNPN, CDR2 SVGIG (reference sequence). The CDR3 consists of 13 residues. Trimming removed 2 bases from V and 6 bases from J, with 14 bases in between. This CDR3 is CAWSRTWGGEQYF. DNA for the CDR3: TGTGCCTGGAGTCGGACTTGGGGCGGCGAGCAGTACTTC. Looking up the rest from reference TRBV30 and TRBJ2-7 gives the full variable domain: SQTIHQWPATLVQPVGSPLSLECTVEGTSNPNLYWYRQAAGRGLQLLFYSVGIGQISSEVPQNLSASRPQDRQFILSSKKLLLSDSGFYLCAWSRTWGGEQYFGPGTRLTVT.